These 10 T cell receptor beta chains were sequenced from one sample in a study of OX40 agonist ivuxolimab in advanced cancers. The method was immunoSEQ multiplex PCR; TCRdb's version includes in-frame clones alone and lacks a portion of them. The table records about 79,000 clones, about 94% of them present only once. Sequenced material: CD4+ or CD8+ T cells sorted from blood, taken in a trial of the OX40 agonist ivuxolimab. Receptor source: an adult with an advanced solid tumor such as melanoma, head and neck, liver or kidney cancer.

To note about this clone: Other DNA sequences in this specimen translate into the identical CDR3. The V call is TRBV7-6, the J call TRBJ2-7, with D uncertain. In germline, CDR1 is SGHVS, CDR2 FNYEAQ. Trimming pared 1 base from V and 3 bases from J, leaving 7 bases between. The CDR3 totals 13 residues. The CDR3 sequence is CASSLDGSYEQYF. The DNA of the CDR3 is TGTGCCAGCAGCTTAGACGGAAGCTACGAGCAGTACTTC.

The genes are TRBV28 and TRBJ1-1, with 8 bases aligning to TRBD1. The CDR3 length is 13 residues. The germline CDR1 and CDR2 sequences are MDHEN and SYDVKM. The V and J ends lost 6 bases and 5 bases, in that order; junction bases with no gene match: 5. CDR3 region: CASRGQAVTEAFF. The DNA of the CDR3 is TGTGCCAGCAGGGGACAGGCGGTAACTGAAGCTTTCTTT.

This chain links TRBV7-9 with TRBJ2-5, with D possibly being TRBD2 (9 bases). The end of the DNA aligns better with TRBJ2-7, so the J call may be wrong. From germline, CDR1 is SEHNR and CDR2 FQNEAQ (reference sequence). This CDR3 contains 16 residues. This CDR3 reads CASSSQGGLAPYEQYF. CDR3 nucleotides: TGTGCCAGCAGCTCACAGGGGGGACTAGCACCCTACGAGCAGTACTTC.

The chain recombines TRBV5-1 with TRBJ1-6; D is uncertain. CDR1 is SGHRS, CDR2 YFSETQ, per germline. Trimming took off 1 base at V and 0 bases at J, with 11 bases between the two ends. The CDR3 runs 17 residues. This CDR3 reads CASSLSSPSSYNSPLHF. In DNA, the CDR3 is TGCGCCAGCAGCTTGAGCTCCCCGAGCTCCTATAATTCACCCCTCCACTTT.

This chain joins TRBV19 and TRBJ1-6; 10 bases are a match to TRBD1. The CDR3 length is 15 residues. Looked up from germline, CDR1 is LNHDA and CDR2 is SQIVND (reference sequence). Trimming took 6 bases from V and 7 from J; bases not matched to a gene: 6. The CDR3 coding sequence is TGTGCCAGTAGAACGACAGGGGGCGCGAATTCACCCCTCCACTTT. Translating it yields CASRTTGGANSPLHF.

This chain joins TRBV7-9 and TRBJ1-3; TRBD1 agrees at 9 bases. Germline V lookup: CDR1 SEHNR, CDR2 FQNEAQ (reference sequence). The J segment lost 4 bases and the V segment lost 6 bases, leaving 16 bases of the junction unmatched. The length of the CDR3 is 18 residues. This CDR3 reads CASRGLPGQGGPGNTIYF. In DNA, the CDR3 is TGTGCCAGCAGGGGATTACCGGGACAGGGAGGTCCAGGAAACACCATATATTTT.

The CDR3 DNA reads TGTGCCAGCAGCCCATTGACAGGAATCAACAAAAACATTCAGTACTTC. It is translated as CASSPLTGINKNIQYF. The chain is built from TRBV7-8 and TRBJ2-4, with a weak D call TRBD1 (6 bases). CDR1 is SGHVS and CDR2 is FQNEAQ in the germline V gene. The V end was cut by 5 bases, the J end by 3 bases, with 17 bases between. The CDR3 spans 16 residues. The variable domain in full, completed from reference TRBV7-8 and TRBJ2-4, reads GAGVSQSPRYKVAKRGQDVALRCDPISGHVSLFWYQQALGQGPEFLTYFQNEAQLDKSGLPSDRFFAERPEGSVSTLKIQRTQQEDSAVYLCASSPLTGINKNIQYFGAGTRLSVL.

V and J are TRBV7-9 and TRBJ2-5, with a tentative D call TRBD1 (6 bases). The germline gives CDR1 SEHNR, CDR2 FQNEAQ (reference sequence). This CDR3 has 15 residues. V was clipped by 1 base and J by 1 base, with 10 bases between them. DNA of the CDR3: TGTGCCAGCAGCTTAGGAGGGGGATCCCAAGAGACCCAGTACTTC. It encodes CASSLGGGSQETQYF.

The chain employs TRBV14 and TRBJ2-2, with D perhaps matching TRBD2 (6 bases). The CDR3 length is 17 residues. V was pared by 0 bases and J by 3 bases, with 14 bases between. CDR1 SGHDN and CDR2 FVKESK come from the germline V gene. The CDR3 DNA reads TGTGCCAGCAGCCAAGATCCGGTGGGGGGTCACACCGGGGAGCTGTTTTTT. It specifies CASSQDPVGGHTGELFF.

The rearrangement links TRBV7-3 to TRBJ2-1, with D uncertain. The CDR3 runs to 14 residues. CDR1 is SGHTA and CDR2 is FQGTGA in the germline V gene. V lost 4 bases, J lost 1 base, and 8 bases lay in between. CDR3 bases: TGTGCCAGCAGCTCATCTGGGTCCTACAATGAGCAGTTCTTC. Its translation is CASSSSGSYNEQFF.